These 20 T cell receptor beta chains originate from one sample sequenced in a study of blood T cell repertoires in COVID-19. Sequenced by immunoSEQ multiplex PCR; TCRdb stores in-frame clones only, minus some. The sample has about 240,000 clones; approximately 87% are singletons. The sequenced sample was peripheral blood. The receptors shown here come from a man aged 55-75 years with acute or convalescent COVID-19.

The V gene is TRBV6-5, the J gene TRBJ1-2; maybe TRBD1 (5 bases). Per the germline V gene, CDR1 is MNHEY and CDR2 is SVGAGI. Trimming shortened V by 6 bases and J by 8 bases, and 13 bases separated the two germline ends. This CDR3 is built from 12 residues. The CDR3 sequence: CASSRTPAGYTF. The DNA of the CDR3 is TGTGCCAGCAGCCGGACACCGGCGGGCTACACCTTC.

This chain joins TRBV18 and TRBJ1-2; 7 nucleotides agree with TRBD1. The V and J ends lost 5 bases and 14 bases, in that order; junction bases with no gene match: 11. Germline assignment: CDR1 KGHSH and CDR2 LQKENI. The CDR3 has 12 amino acids. The CDR3 nucleotides are TGTGCCAGCTCAGACTTACAGGGGCCGTGGACCTTC. It is translated as CASSDLQGPWTF.

This chain uses TRBV30 with TRBJ1-1, with D perhaps TRBD1 (5 bases). The ends were cut back, 2 bases at V and 3 bases at J, with 10 bases in the middle. Per the germline V gene, CDR1 is GTSNPN and CDR2 is SVGIG (reference sequence). The CDR3 totals 13 residues. This CDR3 is CAWSRGSDTEAFF. CDR3 coding DNA: TGTGCCTGGAGTCGGGGGTCAGACACTGAAGCTTTCTTT.

The chain joins TRBV11-3 to TRBJ1-1; tentatively, D is TRBD1 (6 bases). The CDR3 spans 14 residues. V gave up 3 bases and J gave up 4 bases, with 12 bases separating them. Germline V lookup: CDR1 SGHNT, CDR2 YENEEA. In nucleotides, the CDR3 is TGTGCCAGCAGCTTGTTAGGGGGAGCCACTGAAGCTTTCTTT. Protein sequence: CASSLLGGATEAFF.

V and J are TRBV7-3 and TRBJ2-1; TRBD2 aligns across 11 bases. The CDR3 spans 18 residues. Germline V gene sequence: CDR1 SGHTA, CDR2 FQGTGA. With V trimmed by 1 base and J by 4 bases, 9 bases remained unmatched. The CDR3 nucleotides are TGTGCCAGCAGCTTAAAACTCCTCGGGACTAGCGGTTACAATGAGCAGTTCTTC. Translating gives CASSLKLLGTSGYNEQFF.

The chain joins TRBV7-3 to TRBJ1-5; D gene ambiguous. The V end was cut by 1 base, the J end by 4 bases, with 8 bases between. Germline V gives CDR1 SGHTA, CDR2 FQGTGA. The CDR3 runs to 14 residues. CDR3: CASSLRASNQPQHF. The DNA for the CDR3 is TGTGCCAGCAGCTTAAGGGCCAGTAATCAGCCCCAGCATTTT. Full variable domain (outside the CDR3, taken from reference TRBV7-3 and TRBJ1-5): GAGVSQTPSNKVTEKGKYVELRCDPISGHTALYWYRQSLGQGPEFLIYFQGTGAADDSGLPNDRFFAVRPEGSVSTLKIQRTERGDSAVYLCASSLRASNQPQHFGDGTRLSIL.

The rearrangement links TRBV24-1 to TRBJ1-2; D gene uncertain. The ends were cut back, 3 bases at V and 5 bases at J, with 12 bases in the middle. This CDR3 has 14 amino acids. Germline values: CDR1 KGHDR, CDR2 SFDVKD. DNA for the CDR3: TGTGCCACCAGTGATACGACGGAGAGTTATGGCTACACCTTC. It is translated as CATSDTTESYGYTF.

The CDR3 sequence: CSVDLKETQYF. The CDR3 nucleotides are TGCAGCGTGGACTTGAAGGAGACCCAGTACTTC. The chain uses TRBV29-1 and TRBJ2-5, with D perhaps matching TRBD2 (5 bases). CDR1 is SQVTM, CDR2 ANQGSEA, per germline. The CDR3 runs 11 residues. The ends were cut back, 6 bases at V and 5 bases at J, with 10 bases in the middle. Full variable domain (remainder filled in from reference TRBV29-1 and TRBJ2-5): SAVISQKPSRDICQRGTSLTIQCQVDSQVTMMFWYRQQPGQSLTLIATANQGSEATYESGFVIDKFPISRPNLTFSTLTVSNMSPEDSSIYLCSVDLKETQYFGPGTRLLVL.

This clone was seen a few times. V and J are TRBV6-5 and TRBJ1-2, with 7 bases that match TRBD1. CDR3 length equals 13 residues. The J segment lost 8 bases and the V segment lost 6 bases, leaving 9 bases of the junction unmatched. Germline assignment: CDR1 MNHEY and CDR2 SVGAGI. The CDR3 DNA reads TGTGCCAGCAGAAAGCCCGGGACAGAAGGCTACACCTTC. Amino acids: CASRKPGTEGYTF.

The chain uses TRBV11-2 and TRBJ2-1; D is perhaps TRBD2 (6 bases). From germline, CDR1 is SGHAT and CDR2 FQNNGV. V dropped 6 bases and J dropped 0 bases, with 12 bases sitting between them. The CDR3 contains 15 residues. The CDR3 DNA reads as TGTGCCAGCAGGGACGCGGGGAGCTCCTACAATGAGCAGTTCTTC. It is translated as CASRDAGSSYNEQFF.

The J gene is TRBJ2-7, the V gene TRBV28; D is possibly TRBD2 (6 bases). Trimming shortened V by 7 bases and J by 6 bases, and 28 bases separated the two germline ends. The CDR3 is made up of 17 amino acids. Germline CDR1 is MDHEN and CDR2 is SYDVKM. The CDR3 DNA reads TGTGCCAGCACCCTAAGTCGGGGACTCCAAATACCGGCCGAGCAGTACTTC. Its protein product is CASTLSRGLQIPAEQYF.

This clone was counted a few times. This chain uses TRBV5-6 with TRBJ1-1, with 8 bases lining up with TRBD1. V was clipped by 3 bases and J by 5 bases; unmatched bases: 3. This CDR3 contains 13 residues. CDR1 is SGHDT, CDR2 YYEEEE, per germline. The CDR3 nucleotides read TGTGCCAGCAGCTGGACAGGGAGAACTGAAGCTTTCTTT. As protein: CASSWTGRTEAFF.

This rearrangement joins TRBV5-1 to TRBJ1-5, with 9 positions matching TRBD1. The germline CDR1 and CDR2 sequences are SGHRS and YFSETQ. Trimming cost V 4 bases and J 7 bases; bases outside gene matches: 12. The CDR3 sequence is 16 residues long. The CDR3 sequence: CASSPQGTGRDQPQHF. The CDR3 DNA reads TGCGCCAGCAGCCCTCAAGGGACAGGGCGAGACCAGCCCCAGCATTTT.

J is TRBJ1-4 and V is TRBV4-2, with 7 bases that match TRBD1. CDR1 is LGHNA and CDR2 is YNFKEQ in the germline V gene. J was trimmed by 8 bases and V by 2 bases; bases with no gene match: 8. The CDR3 is made up of 15 amino acids. Here the CDR3 reads CASSQPTGENEKLFF. DNA of the CDR3: TGTGCCAGCAGCCAACCCACAGGGGAAAACGAAAAACTGTTTTTT.

This clone has just a few counts. V is TRBV5-8 and J is TRBJ2-1, with 7 nucleotides matching TRBD1. J gave up 5 bases and V 7 bases, and 15 bases lay outside the gene matches. The CDR3 extends over 16 amino acids. Germline V lookup: CDR1 SGHTS, CDR2 YDEGEE. This chain's CDR3 is CASFLPGQKIHNEQFF. The CDR3 nucleotides are TGTGCCAGCTTCCTGCCGGGACAGAAGATTCACAATGAGCAGTTCTTC.

The rearrangement uses TRBV18 and TRBJ2-3; TRBD2 aligns across 11 bases. The germline gives CDR1 KGHSH, CDR2 LQKENI. CDR3 length: 18 residues. The junction had 9 bases not matched to a gene; V was cut back by 4 bases and J by 0 bases. CDR3 sequence reads: CASSQTGTSGFSTDTQYF. The CDR3 DNA follows: TGTGCCAGCTCACAAACCGGGACTAGCGGCTTTAGCACAGATACGCAGTATTTT.

This clone was picked up a small number of times. CDR3 protein: CASSLRREFGTDTQYF. The DNA of the CDR3 is TGTGCCAGCAGTTTAAGGAGGGAGTTTGGCACAGATACGCAGTATTTT. The gene calls are TRBV27 and TRBJ2-3, with D tentatively TRBD2 (6 bases). The CDR3 contains 16 residues. Trimming cost V 2 bases and J 1 base, with 13 bases left between them. The germline V gene encodes CDR1 MNHEY and CDR2 SMNVEV (reference sequence).

This clone was found once. V and J are TRBV12-3 or TRBV12-4 and TRBJ2-2; D is uncertain. The CDR3 sequence is 13 residues long. The germline V and J ends were trimmed by 8 bases and 5 bases, with 12 bases remaining between them. CDR3: CASSPAATGELFF. The CDR3 nucleotides read TGTGCCAGCTCTCCCGCCGCGACCGGGGAGCTGTTTTTT.

The rearrangement links TRBV7-3 to TRBJ2-5, with 9 bases lining up with TRBD1. This CDR3 is 15 amino acids long. Germline V CDR1 and CDR2: SGHTA, FQGTGA. Trimming cost V 5 bases and J 2 bases; bases outside gene matches: 6. The CDR3 coding sequence is TGTGCCAGCAGCGCCGACAGGGGGAAACAAGAGACCCAGTACTTC. Translation: CASSADRGKQETQYF.

In this sample, this clone turned up a few times. This chain uses TRBV19 with TRBJ1-5; the match to TRBD1 covers 7 bases. Unmatched junction bases numbered 9, after V lost 11 bases and J lost 5 bases. The CDR3 consists of 13 residues. CDR1 LNHDA and CDR2 SQIVND come from the germline V gene (reference sequence). CDR3 protein: CAAKGGGDQPQHF. The CDR3 coding sequence is TGTGCCGCAAAAGGGGGCGGGGATCAGCCCCAGCATTTT.